This T cell receptor beta chain stems from a study of control samples from healthy donors and cancer patients. TCRdb's copy holds only in-frame clones and misses some; the assay was immunoSEQ multiplex PCR. The sample contains approximately 120,000 clones, about 89% of which appear only once. This sequence was found in a woman between 50 and 59 years old in good health. Sequencing was carried out using blood.

DNA for the CDR3: TGTGCCAGCGAACGGAGCGTCACCAATGAGCAGTTCTTC. Its translation: CASERSVTNEQFF. This chain uses TRBV12-3 or TRBV12-4 with TRBJ2-1; D is uncertain. This CDR3 region has 13 residues. V lost 8 bases to trimming and J lost 6 bases, with 14 bases between them.